The 25 T cell receptor beta chains below come from one sample, sequenced in a study of blood T cell repertoires in COVID-19. Using immunoSEQ multiplex PCR, the repertoire was profiled, and TCRdb retains in-frame clones only, with some absent. The table has about 190,000 clones, more than 75% seen once. Sequenced sample: peripheral blood. The receptors come from a woman aged 55-69 years with COVID-19, enrolled during active disease.

This clone was seen repeatedly, ten times or more. The chain has TRBV7-2 and TRBJ2-1; 13 positions agree with TRBD2. The CDR3 loop spans 15 amino acids. Germline V gene data show CDR1 as SGHTA and CDR2 as FQGNSA. V was pared by 4 bases and J by 8 bases, with 5 bases of the junction left unmatched. For the CDR3, the DNA is TGTGCCAGCAGCTCCACTAGCGGGGGGGCGCATGAGCAGTTCTTC. This translates into CASSSTSGGAHEQFF.

The gene calls are TRBV28 and TRBJ2-4; 8 bases are a match to TRBD2. This CDR3 has 16 amino acids. Germline values: CDR1 MDHEN, CDR2 SYDVKM. Unmatched junction bases numbered 8, after V lost 7 bases and J lost 0 bases. The CDR3 reads CASTGGGTLAKNIQYF. In nucleotides, the CDR3 is TGTGCCAGCACGGGGGGGGGCACCCTAGCCAAAAACATTCAGTACTTC.

This chain uses TRBV15 with TRBJ2-2, with 8 bases lining up with TRBD2. Germline assignment: CDR1 LNHNV and CDR2 YYDKDF (reference sequence). The V segment lost 7 bases and the J segment 0 bases; nucleotides outside the gene matches: 13. The CDR3 runs 18 residues. The CDR3 DNA sequence: TGTGCCACCACTCAAACCGGGCGGGGGGCCCCGAACACCGGGGAGCTGTTTTTT. Translated, it gives CATTQTGRGAPNTGELFF.

The chain combines TRBV5-6 with TRBJ1-2; 9 bases match TRBD1. The V segment lost 4 bases and the J segment 8 bases; nucleotides outside the gene matches: 15. CDR3 length: 16 amino acids. The germline V gene has CDR1 SGHDT and CDR2 YYEEEE. The CDR3 coding sequence is TGTGCCAGCAGCGCCGACCTTCGGACAGGGGCGAGGGGCTACACCTTC. Residues: CASSADLRTGARGYTF.

The V gene is TRBV19, the J gene TRBJ1-1; a possible D gene is TRBD1 (6 bases). Germline V gene data show CDR1 as LNHDA and CDR2 as SQIVND (reference sequence). V was clipped by 2 bases and J by 0 bases, with 13 bases between them. The CDR3 runs 16 residues. The CDR3 nucleotides are TGTGCCAGTAGTATAACAGGGAGAGCACTGAACACTGAAGCTTTCTTT. Its protein is CASSITGRALNTEAFF.

The rearrangement links TRBV12-3 or TRBV12-4 to TRBJ2-1, with D tentatively TRBD1 (5 bases). CDR3 length: 13 residues. V lost 4 bases and J 6 bases, leaving 10 bases between the germline ends. The CDR3 here is CASSSVRVNEQFF. The CDR3 nucleotides read TGTGCCAGCAGTTCGGTCAGGGTCAATGAGCAGTTCTTC.

CDR3 sequence (DNA): TGTGCCAGCAGCTTAGGAGGCCGAGGGAGTAATGAGCAGTTCTTC. Its protein is CASSLGGRGSNEQFF. The V and J genes are TRBV7-8 and TRBJ2-1, with TRBD2 as a possible D gene (5 bases). CDR3 length: 15 amino acids. V was trimmed by 1 base and J by 7 bases, leaving 14 bases between them. Germline assignment: CDR1 SGHVS and CDR2 FQNEAQ.

The rearrangement uses TRBV30 and TRBJ2-6; D is perhaps TRBD1 (6 bases). There are 16 residues in the CDR3. Germline CDR1 GTSNPN, CDR2 SVGIG (reference sequence). V lost 3 bases and J 2 bases, leaving 14 bases between the germline ends. CDR3 in DNA: TGTGCCTGGAGCGTAGATACAGGGACTGGGGCCAACGTCCTGACTTTC. Amino acids: CAWSVDTGTGANVLTF. The full variable domain, its missing parts supplied by reference TRBV30 and TRBJ2-6, is SQTIHQWPATLVQPVGSPLSLECTVEGTSNPNLYWYRQAAGRGLQLLFYSVGIGQISSEVPQNLSASRPQDRQFILSSKKLLLSDSGFYLCAWSVDTGTGANVLTFGAGSRLTVL.

The genes are TRBV21-1 and TRBJ2-1; the table's D call, TRBD2, has no DNA check behind it. TRBV21-1 has pseudogene status. The CDR3 consists of 15 residues. This CDR3 reads CASSTLAGSYNEQFF. As DNA, the CDR3 is TGTGCCAGCAGCACCCTAGCGGGAAGCTACAATGAGCAGTTCTTC.

The chain carries TRBV19 and TRBJ2-1; TRBD1 might be the D (6 bases). The CDR3 sequence is 13 residues long. V shed 4 bases and J shed 4 bases, with 8 bases lying between them. Germline CDR1 reads LNHDA; CDR2 reads SQIVND (reference sequence). CDR3 DNA: TGTGCCAGTAGTAAAGGGGGTTACAATGAGCAGTTCTTC. Encoded protein: CASSKGGYNEQFF.

The chain uses TRBV15 and TRBJ2-3, with D possibly matching TRBD2 (6 bases). Trimming stripped 3 bases from V and 5 bases from J, with 15 bases between. The germline CDR1 and CDR2 sequences are LNHNV and YYDKDF (reference sequence). This CDR3 spans 15 amino acids. In DNA, the CDR3 is TGTGCCACCAGCAGCGGGACTGGGCGTCAAGATACGCAGTATTTT. It translates to CATSSGTGRQDTQYF.

The chain links TRBV27 to TRBJ2-1, with TRBD1 identical over 9 bases. The CDR3 loop spans 16 amino acids. Germline values: CDR1 MNHEY, CDR2 SMNVEV (reference sequence). The J segment lost 0 bases and the V segment lost 4 bases, leaving 4 bases of the junction unmatched. Here the CDR3 reads CASSSGTGSSYNEQFF. DNA for the CDR3: TGTGCCAGCAGTTCCGGGACAGGGAGCTCCTACAATGAGCAGTTCTTC.

The rearrangement links TRBV29-1 to TRBJ1-2, with a weak D call TRBD1 (6 bases). V lost 6 bases to trimming and J lost 8 bases, with 13 bases between them. The CDR3 is 11 amino acids. In germline, CDR1 is SQVTM, CDR2 ANQGSEA. CDR3 amino acids: CSVLGQRGYTF. The CDR3 nucleotides read TGCAGCGTCCTAGGACAGAGGGGCTACACCTTC.

This clone was detected once. This sequence joins TRBV3-1 (or the pseudogene TRBV3-2) and TRBJ1-1; perhaps TRBD1 as D (6 bases). CDR1 is LGHDT and CDR2 is YNNKEL in the germline V gene (reference sequence). Trimming left V 2 bases short and J 1 base short, with 8 bases between. The CDR3 runs to 14 residues. CDR3 sequence: CASSQRTANTEAFF. CDR3 DNA sequence: TGTGCCAGCAGCCAAAGGACAGCGAACACTGAAGCTTTCTTT.

The chain couples TRBV28 to TRBJ1-1; no firm D call. V lost 5 bases to trimming and J lost 10 bases, with 20 bases between them. The CDR3 loop spans 14 amino acids. CDR1 and CDR2 from the germline V gene are MDHEN and SYDVKM. The CDR3 nucleotides read TGTGCCAGCAGTCCCTGGACGAACATCCGGGGAGCTTTCTTT. Protein product: CASSPWTNIRGAFF.

This chain connects TRBV18 to TRBJ1-1; a possible D gene is TRBD1 (6 bases). The CDR3 sequence is 12 residues long. The germline V gene has CDR1 KGHSH and CDR2 LQKENI. Trimming shortened V by 5 bases and J by 3 bases, and 7 bases separated the two germline ends. The CDR3 region is CASSEGDTEAFF. The DNA of the CDR3 is TGTGCCAGCTCAGAGGGGGACACTGAAGCTTTCTTT.

The chain has TRBV19 and TRBJ1-1; the D gene is possibly TRBD1 (5 bases). V lost 9 bases, J lost 2 bases, and 16 bases lay in between. The CDR3 is 14 residues long. Germline values: CDR1 LNHDA, CDR2 SQIVND (reference sequence). The CDR3 region has the DNA TGTGCCAGCGCCAGACAGCACCTAAACACTGAAGCTTTCTTT. Protein product: CASARQHLNTEAFF.

In this sample, this clone turned up once. V and J are TRBV10-3 and TRBJ1-6; possibly TRBD1 for D (5 bases). V was shortened by 3 bases and J by 8 bases, with 14 bases between the two germline ends. The CDR3 loop spans 15 amino acids. Per germline, CDR1 ENHRY and CDR2 SYGVKD. CDR3 nucleotides: TGTGCCATCAGTGAAGAGGCAAGGGGCGATTCACCCCTCCACTTT. Encoded protein: CAISEEARGDSPLHF.

V and J are TRBV7-9 and TRBJ1-1; D gene unclear. Germline V gives CDR1 SEHNR, CDR2 FQNEAQ (reference sequence). CDR3 length: 13 amino acids. The V end was cut by 3 bases, the J end by 0 bases, with 5 bases between. CDR3 sequence (DNA): TGTGCCAGCAGCTTGGCACTGAACACTGAAGCTTTCTTT. It is translated as CASSLALNTEAFF.

This chain joins TRBV7-3 and TRBJ2-2; D possibly corresponds to TRBD1 (5 bases). Germline V gene lookup returns CDR1 SGHTA and CDR2 FQGTGA. The CDR3 spans 12 residues. V dropped 0 bases and J dropped 11 bases, with 7 bases sitting between them. The CDR3 loop is CASSLTGAELFF. The CDR3 DNA follows: TGTGCCAGCAGCTTAACAGGGGCAGAGCTGTTTTTT.

The table lists this clone with many counts. This chain joins TRBV20-1 and TRBJ1-2; no definite D call. This CDR3 has 11 amino acids. Germline V gives CDR1 DFQATT, CDR2 SNEGSKA (reference sequence). Trimming left V 1 base short and J 7 bases short, with 7 bases between. The CDR3 protein is CSARVQRGYTF. The DNA for the CDR3 is TGCAGTGCTAGAGTACAACGTGGCTACACCTTC.

The chain couples TRBV11-2 to TRBJ2-1, with 10 bases lining up with TRBD2. CDR3 length: 15 amino acids. The germline V gene has CDR1 SGHAT and CDR2 FQNNGV. Trimming took 3 bases from V and 5 from J; bases not matched to a gene: 4. The CDR3 loop reads CASSFGLAANNEQFF. The CDR3 DNA reads as TGTGCCAGCAGCTTCGGACTAGCGGCAAACAATGAGCAGTTCTTC.

This clone has only a few counts. The chain is built from TRBV30 and TRBJ1-6; 10 bases agree with TRBD1. Trimming at V came to 0 bases and at J to 9 bases, leaving 8 bases not matched to a gene. Germline V gene sequence: CDR1 GTSNPN, CDR2 SVGIG (reference sequence). The CDR3 extends over 16 amino acids. The CDR3 coding sequence is TGTGCCTGGAGTGTTCGACAGGGGGCCAACTCTTCACCCCTCCACTTT. Its protein is CAWSVRQGANSSPLHF.

This clone came up once. The chain has TRBV7-9 and TRBJ1-1; TRBD1 might be the D (5 bases). The length of the CDR3 is 14 residues. Trimming removed 5 bases at V and 5 bases at J, with 15 bases between. The germline V gene encodes CDR1 SEHNR and CDR2 FQNEAQ (reference sequence). This CDR3 reads CASSPSWGETEAFF. CDR3 nucleotide sequence: TGTGCCAGCAGCCCCTCTTGGGGGGAAACTGAAGCTTTCTTT.

The chain links TRBV7-2 to TRBJ1-2; TRBD1 is a possible D gene (6 bases). The CDR3 contains 12 residues. Looked up from germline, CDR1 is SGHTA and CDR2 is FQGNSA. Trimming shortened V by 3 bases and J by 7 bases, and 9 bases separated the two germline ends. CDR3 in amino acids: CASSLGTSGYTF. CDR3 sequence (DNA): TGTGCCAGCAGCTTGGGGACATCTGGCTACACCTTC.